A selection of T cell receptor beta chains follows, all from one sample in a study of T cell responses to AZD1222 COVID-19 vaccine. The assay was immunoSEQ multiplex PCR, and TCRdb's table has in-frame clones only and misses some. The sample consists of more than 150,000 clones, around 87% of them appearing once. Sample: peripheral blood, taken on day 0 of MenACWY control vaccination. These receptors were collected from an adult in good health. Each CDR3 is given with its conserved first and last residue. Fields, in order: J gene, V gene, D gene, clone size, CDR3 DNA, CDR3 protein. The D gene is left open where the match is weak. Clone size is not always given. Where it is, it says once, few, many or a class for expanded clones.

J: TRBJ1-6
V: TRBV5-4
D: TRBD1
size: .
DNA: TGTGCCAGCAGCCCGGGACAGGGAGGACTGTCACCCCTCCACTTT
CDR3: CASSPGQGGLSPLHF

J: TRBJ2-7
V: TRBV29-1
D: TRBD1
size: .
DNA: TGCAGCGTCGGACAGGGCTCCGGCGAGCAGTACTTC
CDR3: CSVGQGSGEQYF

J: TRBJ1-6
V: TRBV30
D: .
size: .
DNA: TGTGCCTGGAGTAGAAGAACAGCTAATTCACCCCTCCACTTT
CDR3: CAWSRRTANSPLHF

J: TRBJ1-6
V: TRBV27
D: .
size: few
DNA: TGTGCCAGCAACCCTAAAGGGACATGGGCTTCACCCCTCCACTTT
CDR3: CASNPKGTWASPLHF

J: TRBJ1-1
V: TRBV5-6
D: .
size: few
DNA: TGTGCCAGCAGCCATACAGGGAGGAACACTGAAGCTTTCTTT
CDR3: CASSHTGRNTEAFF

J: TRBJ2-7
V: TRBV7-2
D: TRBD2
size: .
DNA: TGTGCCAGCAGCTTAGATTTGGGGCTGCGGGGGGGCGTGGACTTC
CDR3: CASSLDLGLRGGVDF

J: TRBJ1-1
V: TRBV11-2
D: TRBD1
size: .
DNA: TGTGCCAGCAGTCCGGACAGGGTTAACACTGAAGCTTTCTTT
CDR3: CASSPDRVNTEAFF

J: TRBJ2-1
V: TRBV11-2
D: TRBD1
size: .
DNA: TGTGCCAGCAGCCAATACGGACAGGGACAGTCAGATGAGCAGTTCTTC
CDR3: CASSQYGQGQSDEQFF

J: TRBJ1-1
V: TRBV28
D: .
size: .
DNA: TGTGCCAGCAGTAACTCGGCCTCTGTAGTCGAAGCTTTCTTT
CDR3: CASSNSASVVEAFF

J: TRBJ2-3
V: TRBV9
D: .
size: .
DNA: TGTGCCAGCAGCGTAGTCTCCGCGTCAGATACGCAGTATTTT
CDR3: CASSVVSASDTQYF

J: TRBJ2-5
V: TRBV9
D: TRBD2
size: .
DNA: TGTGCCAGCAGCGTAGGTAGCGGGGGCAATCAAGAGACCCAGTACTTC
CDR3: CASSVGSGGNQETQYF

J: TRBJ1-1
V: TRBV28
D: .
size: .
DNA: TGTGCCAGCAGTACTCGACAGCCCAGATTTGGACCTGAAGCTTTCTTT
CDR3: CASSTRQPRFGPEAFF

J: TRBJ2-7
V: TRBV27
D: .
size: .
DNA: TGTGCCAGCAGTCTCGGGGTAGCGGACGAGCAGTACTTC
CDR3: CASSLGVADEQYF

J: TRBJ1-3
V: TRBV14
D: .
size: few
DNA: TGTGCCAGCAGCCCGCGGGGTTGGGGGTCTGGAAACACCATATATTTT
CDR3: CASSPRGWGSGNTIYF

J: TRBJ2-1
V: TRBV28
D: .
size: few
DNA: TGTGCCAGCAGTTTAGCGGAGCCCTACAATGAGCAGTTCTTC
CDR3: CASSLAEPYNEQFF

J: TRBJ2-3
V: TRBV9
D: TRBD2
size: .
DNA: TGTGCCAGCAGCGTAGGCGGCGGGGGGGGCACAGATACGCAGTATTTT
CDR3: CASSVGGGGGTDTQYF

J: TRBJ2-6
V: TRBV7-2
D: .
size: .
DNA: TGTGCCAGCAGCTTAGGGGGAGAGGGCCTCTCTGGGGCCAACGTCCTGACTTTC
CDR3: CASSLGGEGLSGANVLTF

J: TRBJ2-1
V: TRBV4-1
D: .
size: .
DNA: TGCGCCAGCAGCCTAAGATCCTCCCCGGACCCACACTACAATGAGCAGTTCTTC
CDR3: CASSLRSSPDPHYNEQFF

J: TRBJ2-7
V: TRBV30
D: .
size: once
DNA: TGTGCCTGGAGCCCCCAGTCCGAGCAGTACTTC
CDR3: CAWSPQSEQYF

J: TRBJ2-3
V: TRBV7-8
D: .
size: .
DNA: TGTGCCAGCAGTCCCCCCACTGGCACAGATACGCAGTATTTT
CDR3: CASSPPTGTDTQYF

J: TRBJ1-2
V: TRBV29-1
D: .
size: .
DNA: TGCAGCGTTTTGTCCAGGGGCGGCTATGGCTACACCTTC
CDR3: CSVLSRGGYGYTF

J: TRBJ2-5
V: TRBV4-3
D: TRBD2
size: .
DNA: TGCGCCAGCAGCCAAGAGGTCGCGGGGGGTCAAGAGACCCAGTACTTC
CDR3: CASSQEVAGGQETQYF

J: TRBJ1-6
V: TRBV27
D: TRBD1
size: .
DNA: TGTGCCAGCAGGGGACAGGGATCTTCACCCCTCCACTTT
CDR3: CASRGQGSSPLHF

J: TRBJ2-1
V: TRBV5-5
D: .
size: .
DNA: TGTGCCAGCAGCCGGGACGGGACCTACAATGAGCAGTTCTTC
CDR3: CASSRDGTYNEQFF

J: TRBJ2-7
V: TRBV6-6
D: .
size: once
DNA: TGTGCCAGCAGTTTGGGAGAATACGAGCAGTACTTC
CDR3: CASSLGEYEQYF

J: TRBJ1-6
V: TRBV27
D: .
size: .
DNA: TGTGCCAGCAGTAGGCAGGGGACATCCTTAATAAATTCCCTCCACTTT
CDR3: CASSRQGTSLINSLHF

J: TRBJ1-1
V: TRBV7-8
D: .
size: .
DNA: TGTGCCAGCAGAGAATCCGGACAGTTTAACACTGAAGCTTTCTTT
CDR3: CASRESGQFNTEAFF

J: TRBJ1-6
V: TRBV27
D: TRBD1
size: .
DNA: TGTGCCAGCTCCGGGACAGGATATTCACCCCTCCACTTT
CDR3: CASSGTGYSPLHF

J: TRBJ2-1
V: TRBV10-3
D: TRBD2
size: few
DNA: TGTGCCATCAGTGAGGTGGCTAGCGGGGGGAATGAGCAGTTCTTC
CDR3: CAISEVASGGNEQFF

J: TRBJ2-1
V: TRBV9
D: TRBD2
size: .
DNA: TGTGCCAGCAGCGCCAAGACTAGCGGGGGGGCACGAGCTTACAATGAGCAGTTCTTC
CDR3: CASSAKTSGGARAYNEQFF

J: TRBJ1-1
V: TRBV10-1
D: .
size: .
DNA: TGCGCCAGCAGTGAGTCGACGGACTCAAACACTGAAGCTTTCTTT
CDR3: CASSESTDSNTEAFF

J: TRBJ2-2
V: TRBV9
D: .
size: .
DNA: TGTGCCAGCAGCGTAGGTGCGGGAAGCTTGCCCGGGGAGCTGTTTTTT
CDR3: CASSVGAGSLPGELFF

J: TRBJ2-5
V: TRBV4-2
D: TRBD2
size: .
DNA: TGTGCCAGCAGCCGAGAGACTAGCGGGGCTGAGGAGACCCAGTACTTC
CDR3: CASSRETSGAEETQYF

J: TRBJ1-6
V: TRBV19
D: .
size: .
DNA: TGTGCCAGTAGTGGCGGAAATTCACCCCTCCACTTT
CDR3: CASSGGNSPLHF

J: TRBJ1-5
V: TRBV29-1
D: .
size: few
DNA: TGCAGCGTTGAAGAGTTTGGGAGGGGCCCCCCGGGACAGCCCCAGCATTTT
CDR3: CSVEEFGRGPPGQPQHF

J: TRBJ1-1
V: TRBV28
D: .
size: .
DNA: TGTGCCAGCAGTTTATGGATTTCGGGGAACACTGAAGCTTTCTTT
CDR3: CASSLWISGNTEAFF